A selection of T cell receptor beta chains follows, all from one sample in a study of shared T cell receptors in the human thymus. Some clones are missing from TCRdb's copy, which holds only in-frame ones; the method was immunoSEQ multiplex PCR. The sample includes hundreds of thousands of clones, 88% seen only once; the top ten take around 0.0099%. This same sample was also part of a study on human thymus T cells.

Specimen: thymocytes. Receptors were obtained from a boy younger than two with a congenital heart defect. CDR3s include the opening cysteine and the closing phenylalanine or tryptophan. The D gene is left open where the match is weak. For some rows the clone size is stated as once, few or many, or as a class when expanded; others skip it.

TGTGCCAGCAGGTACAGTAATTTGAACACTGAAGCTTTCTTT	CASRYSNLNTEAFF	.	TRBJ1-1	.	14	TRBV27
TGTGCCAGCAGCCAAGATAGGGGCCTTCAAGAGACCCAGTACTTC	CASSQDRGLQETQYF	.	TRBJ2-5	.	15	TRBV4-2
TGTGCCAGCAGCCCTGGGGGCGTTGACCATGGCTACACCTTC	CASSPGGVDHGYTF	.	TRBJ1-2	.	14	TRBV5-8
TGCGCCAGCAGCGCCCACAGGATTACTGCAGACTCCTCCTTTGAGGTAAAGAGCTATGGCTACACCTTC	CASSAHRITADSSFEVKSYGYTF	.	TRBJ1-2	.	23	TRBV5-1
TGCGCCAGCAGCCAAGTGAGGACAGATACGCAGTATTTT	CASSQVRTDTQYF	.	TRBJ2-3	.	13	TRBV4-1
TGTGCCAGCAGCTTACCCCCTAGCGGCGAGAGGGAAGATACGCAGTATTTT	CASSLPPSGEREDTQYF	.	TRBJ2-3	TRBD2	17	TRBV7-2
TGTGCCAGCAGTTCCCCTAGCGATAACACCGGGGAGCTGTTTTTT	CASSSPSDNTGELFF	once	TRBJ2-2	.	15	TRBV14
TGTGCCAGCAGCCAAGATAAAGCTTCCGGGGAGCTGTTTTTT	CASSQDKASGELFF	.	TRBJ2-2	.	14	TRBV14
TGTGCCAGCAGTGAATTGCGTGGGTCGGGTACAGATACGCAGTATTTT	CASSELRGSGTDTQYF	.	TRBJ2-3	.	16	TRBV25-1
TGTGCATCGAAGGACAGGGCTACTTCCTATGGCTACACCTTC	CASKDRATSYGYTF	.	TRBJ1-2	TRBD1	14	TRBV6-6
TGTGCCAGCATCTTTGGGTCAGGTACCGGGGAGCTGTTTTTT	CASIFGSGTGELFF	.	TRBJ2-2	.	14	TRBV11-2
TGTGCCAGCGGCGGAGGGACCTACGAGCAGTACTTC	CASGGGTYEQYF	.	TRBJ2-7	.	12	TRBV2
TGTGCCAGCTCTCCCAATAGCGGGAGGGCCCTAGCCAAAAACATTCAGTACTTC	CASSPNSGRALAKNIQYF	once	TRBJ2-4	TRBD2	18	TRBV18
TGTGCCAGCAGCTTAGGACTAGCGAGCTCCTACAATGAGCAGTTCTTC	CASSLGLASSYNEQFF	.	TRBJ2-1	TRBD2	16	TRBV7-9
TGTGCCAGCAGTAACCGACAGGGCGAGGTAAAACTGTTTTTT	CASSNRQGEVKLFF	.	TRBJ1-4	TRBD1	14	TRBV2
TGTGCCAGCAGTGAATATCCGCCAGGGGGAAATGAAAAACTGTTTTTT	CASSEYPPGGNEKLFF	few	TRBJ1-4	TRBD1	16	TRBV25-1
TGTGCCAGCAGCACCAGGGTCAATGAGCAGTTCTTC	CASSTRVNEQFF	.	TRBJ2-1	.	12	TRBV7-2
TGCGCCAGCAGCCAAGGAGGGGGGGGCTACAATGAGCAGTTCTTC	CASSQGGGGYNEQFF	.	TRBJ2-1	.	15	TRBV4-3
TGTGCCAGCAGTTTCCGGGACAGAGGCTACGAGCAGTACTTC	CASSFRDRGYEQYF	once	TRBJ2-7	TRBD1	14	TRBV28
TGTGCCAGCAGTACACGATTAGCGGGAGGGCCTGGTTGGGAGTTCTTC	CASSTRLAGGPGWEFF	.	TRBJ2-1	TRBD2	16	TRBV27
TGCGCCAGCAGCCATGAAAGGGGTCATAACTATGGCTACACCTTC	CASSHERGHNYGYTF	.	TRBJ1-2	.	15	TRBV4-1
TGTGCCTGGAGTGTAGCGGGAGGACCCACAGATACGCAGTATTTT	CAWSVAGGPTDTQYF	.	TRBJ2-3	TRBD2	15	TRBV30
TGCGCCAGCAGCTTGGCGGCGGAGCCCTACAATGAGCAGTTCTTC	CASSLAAEPYNEQFF	.	TRBJ2-1	.	15	TRBV5-1
TGTGCCTGGAGTTTTCGGACTAGCCGATCTAGCACAGATACGCAGTATTTT	CAWSFRTSRSSTDTQYF	once	TRBJ2-3	TRBD2	17	TRBV30
TGTGCCAGCATGGCGGACACCGGGGAGCTGTTTTTT	CASMADTGELFF	.	TRBJ2-2	.	12	TRBV27
TGTGCCAGCAGTTCAAAACTTGAACTAGCGGGAGTTTCCGAGCAGTACTTC	CASSSKLELAGVSEQYF	.	TRBJ2-7	TRBD2	17	TRBV27